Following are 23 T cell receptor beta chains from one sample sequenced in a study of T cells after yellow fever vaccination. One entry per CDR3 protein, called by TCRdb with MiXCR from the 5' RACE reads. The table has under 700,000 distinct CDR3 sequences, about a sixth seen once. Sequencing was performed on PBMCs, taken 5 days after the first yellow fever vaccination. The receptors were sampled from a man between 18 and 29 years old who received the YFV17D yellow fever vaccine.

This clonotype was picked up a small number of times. The CDR3 bases are TGTGCCAGTCGCAAAGGGGCATACGGGGAGCTGTTTTTT. Its translation is CASRKGAYGELFF. The chain has TRBV28 and TRBJ2-2; D perhaps matches TRBD1 (5 bases). Germline V gene data show CDR1 as MDHEN and CDR2 as SYDVKM. Trimming left V 9 bases short and J 7 bases short, with 15 bases between. The CDR3 consists of 13 residues. Variable domain in full (rest from reference TRBV28 and TRBJ2-2): DVKVTQSSRYLVKRTGEKVFLECVQDMDHENMFWYRQDPGLGLRLIYFSYDVKMKEKGDIPEGYSVSREKKERFSLILESASTNQTSMYLCASRKGAYGELFFGEGSRLTVL.

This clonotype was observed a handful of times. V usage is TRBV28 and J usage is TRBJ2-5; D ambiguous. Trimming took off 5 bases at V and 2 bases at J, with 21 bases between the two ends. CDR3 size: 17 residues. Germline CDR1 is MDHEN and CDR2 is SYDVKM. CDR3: CASSLGRDGTAQETQYF. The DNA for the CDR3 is TGTGCCAGCAGTCTAGGAAGGGATGGAACCGCTCAAGAGACCCAGTACTTC.

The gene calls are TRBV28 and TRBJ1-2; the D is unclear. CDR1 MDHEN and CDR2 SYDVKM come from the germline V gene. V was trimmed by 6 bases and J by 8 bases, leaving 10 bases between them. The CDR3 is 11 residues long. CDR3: CASRENRGYTF. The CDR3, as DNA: TGTGCCAGCAGGGAGAATAGGGGCTACACCTTC.

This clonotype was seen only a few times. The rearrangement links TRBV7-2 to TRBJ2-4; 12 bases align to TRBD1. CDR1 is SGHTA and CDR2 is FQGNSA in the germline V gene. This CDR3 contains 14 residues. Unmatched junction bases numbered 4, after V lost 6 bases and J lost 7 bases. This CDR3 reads CASSPGQGANIQYF. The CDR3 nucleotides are TGTGCCAGCAGTCCGGGACAGGGGGCTAACATTCAGTACTTC.

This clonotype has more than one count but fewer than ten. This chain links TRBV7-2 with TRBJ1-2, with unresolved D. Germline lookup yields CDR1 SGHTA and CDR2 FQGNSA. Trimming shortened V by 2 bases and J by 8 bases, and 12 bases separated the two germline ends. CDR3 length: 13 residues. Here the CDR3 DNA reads TGTGCCAGCAGCTTAAGCTCAGAGAGGGGCTACACCTTC. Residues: CASSLSSERGYTF.

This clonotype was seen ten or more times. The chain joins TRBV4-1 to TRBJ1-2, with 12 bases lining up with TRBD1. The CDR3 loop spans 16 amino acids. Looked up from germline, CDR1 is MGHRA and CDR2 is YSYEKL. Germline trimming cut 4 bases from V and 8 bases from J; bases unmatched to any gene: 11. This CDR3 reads CASSREGTGGLGGYTF. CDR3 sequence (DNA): TGCGCCAGCAGCCGAGAAGGGACAGGGGGCCTGGGGGGCTACACCTTC.

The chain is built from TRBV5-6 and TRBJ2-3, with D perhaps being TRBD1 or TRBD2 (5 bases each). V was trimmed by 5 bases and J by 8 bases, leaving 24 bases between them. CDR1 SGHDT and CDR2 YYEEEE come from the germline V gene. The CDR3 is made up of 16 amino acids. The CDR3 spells CASRWGRGAEVSTQYF. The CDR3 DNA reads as TGTGCCAGCAGATGGGGGAGAGGGGCCGAAGTAAGTACGCAGTATTTT.

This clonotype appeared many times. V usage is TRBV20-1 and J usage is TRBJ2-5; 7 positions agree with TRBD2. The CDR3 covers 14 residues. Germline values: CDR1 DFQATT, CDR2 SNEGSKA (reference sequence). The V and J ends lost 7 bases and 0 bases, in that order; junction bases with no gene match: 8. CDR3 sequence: CSGVAGGYQETQYF. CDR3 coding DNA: TGCAGTGGTGTCGCCGGGGGGTACCAAGAGACCCAGTACTTC.

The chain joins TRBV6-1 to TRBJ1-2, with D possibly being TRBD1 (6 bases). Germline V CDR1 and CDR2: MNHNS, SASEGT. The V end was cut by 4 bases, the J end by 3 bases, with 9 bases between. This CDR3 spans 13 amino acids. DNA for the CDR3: TGTGCCAGCAGTGGGACAGTTTACTATGGCTACACCTTC. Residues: CASSGTVYYGYTF.

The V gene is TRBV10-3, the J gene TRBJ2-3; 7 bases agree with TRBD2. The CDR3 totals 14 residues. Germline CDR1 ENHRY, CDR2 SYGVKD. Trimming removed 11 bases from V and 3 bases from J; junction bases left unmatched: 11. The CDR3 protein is CAVGLGGPTDTQYF. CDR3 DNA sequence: TGTGCCGTAGGACTAGGCGGGCCTACAGATACGCAGTATTTT.

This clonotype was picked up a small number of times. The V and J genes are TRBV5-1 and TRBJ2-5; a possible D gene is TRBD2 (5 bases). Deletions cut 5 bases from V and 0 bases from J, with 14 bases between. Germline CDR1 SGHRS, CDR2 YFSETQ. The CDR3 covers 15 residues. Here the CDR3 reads CASRRVGSDQETQYF. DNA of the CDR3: TGCGCCAGCAGGAGGGTAGGAAGTGACCAAGAGACCCAGTACTTC.

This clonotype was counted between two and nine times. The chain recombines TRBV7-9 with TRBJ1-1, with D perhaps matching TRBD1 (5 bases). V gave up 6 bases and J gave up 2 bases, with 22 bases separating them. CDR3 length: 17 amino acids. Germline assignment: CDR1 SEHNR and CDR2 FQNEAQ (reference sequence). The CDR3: CASSPTAGRRGNTEAFF. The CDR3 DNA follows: TGTGCCAGCAGTCCCACCGCAGGGAGAAGGGGCAACACTGAAGCTTTCTTT. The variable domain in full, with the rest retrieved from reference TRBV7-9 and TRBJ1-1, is DTGVSQNPRHKITKRGQNVTFRCDPISEHNRLYWYRQTLGQGPEFLTYFQNEAQLEKSRLLSDRFSAERPKGSFSTLEIQRTEQGDSAMYLCASSPTAGRRGNTEAFFGQGTRLTVV.

The DNA for the CDR3 is TGTGCCAGCAGATTATCACAGGGCGGGGGCTATGGCTACACCTTC. As protein: CASRLSQGGGYGYTF. The rearrangement joins TRBV5-5 to TRBJ1-2; D might be TRBD1 (6 bases). V was cut by 5 bases and J by 4 bases, with 18 bases left in between. CDR1 and CDR2 from the germline V gene are SGHKS and YYEKEE (reference sequence). The CDR3 contains 15 residues.

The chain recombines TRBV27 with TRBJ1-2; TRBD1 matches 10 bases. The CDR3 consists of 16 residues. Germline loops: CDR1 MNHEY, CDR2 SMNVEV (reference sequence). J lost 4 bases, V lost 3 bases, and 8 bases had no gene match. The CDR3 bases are TGTGCCAGCAGTTTTTTTACAGGACAGGGGGTCTATGGCTACACCTTC. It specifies CASSFFTGQGVYGYTF.

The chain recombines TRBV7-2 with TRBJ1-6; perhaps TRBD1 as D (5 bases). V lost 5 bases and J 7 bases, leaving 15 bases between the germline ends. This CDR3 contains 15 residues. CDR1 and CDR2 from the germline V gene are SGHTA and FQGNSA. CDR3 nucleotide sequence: TGTGCCAGCAGCCCACGGGGGAGCCGGAATTCACCCCTCCACTTT. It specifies CASSPRGSRNSPLHF.

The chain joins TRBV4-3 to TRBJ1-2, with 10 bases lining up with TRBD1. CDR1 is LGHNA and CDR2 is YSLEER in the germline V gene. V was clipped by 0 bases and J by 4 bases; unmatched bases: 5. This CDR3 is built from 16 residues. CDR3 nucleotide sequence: TGCGCCAGCAGCCAAGAGGGGACAGGGGTGGCCTATGGCTACACCTTC. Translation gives CASSQEGTGVAYGYTF.

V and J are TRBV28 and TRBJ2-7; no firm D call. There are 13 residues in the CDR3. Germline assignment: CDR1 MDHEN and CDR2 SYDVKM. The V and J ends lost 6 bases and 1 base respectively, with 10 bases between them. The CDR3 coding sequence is TGTGCCAGCAGGTTTGGCCGATCCTACGAGCAGTACTTC. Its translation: CASRFGRSYEQYF.

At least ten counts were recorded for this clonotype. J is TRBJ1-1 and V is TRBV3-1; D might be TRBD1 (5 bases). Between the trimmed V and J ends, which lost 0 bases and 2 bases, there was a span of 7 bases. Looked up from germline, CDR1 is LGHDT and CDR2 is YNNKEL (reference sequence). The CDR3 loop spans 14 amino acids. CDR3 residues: CASSQDRVNTEAFF. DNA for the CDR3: TGTGCCAGCAGCCAAGACAGGGTAAACACTGAAGCTTTCTTT.

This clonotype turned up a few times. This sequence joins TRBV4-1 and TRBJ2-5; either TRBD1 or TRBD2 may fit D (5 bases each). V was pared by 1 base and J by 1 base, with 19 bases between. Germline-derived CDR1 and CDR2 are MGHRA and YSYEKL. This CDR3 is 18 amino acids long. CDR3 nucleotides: TGCGCCAGCAGCCAAGTTCTCCACGTTTCGGGGCTCCAAGAGACCCAGTACTTC. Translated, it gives CASSQVLHVSGLQETQYF.

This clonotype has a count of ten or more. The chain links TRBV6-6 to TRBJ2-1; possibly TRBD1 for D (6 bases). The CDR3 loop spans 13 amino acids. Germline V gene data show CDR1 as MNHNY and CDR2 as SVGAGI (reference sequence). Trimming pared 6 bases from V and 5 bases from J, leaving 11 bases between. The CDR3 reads CASSGTPHNEQFF. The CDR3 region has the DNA TGTGCCAGCAGCGGGACACCCCACAATGAGCAGTTCTTC.

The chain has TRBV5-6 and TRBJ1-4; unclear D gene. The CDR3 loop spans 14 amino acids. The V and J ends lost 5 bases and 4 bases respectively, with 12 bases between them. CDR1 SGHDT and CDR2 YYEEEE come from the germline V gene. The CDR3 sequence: CASRTTGDNEKLFF. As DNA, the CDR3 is TGTGCCAGCAGAACGACCGGGGATAATGAAAAACTGTTTTTT.

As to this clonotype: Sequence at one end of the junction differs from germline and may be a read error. This CDR3 reads CASSWVSGGPSTDMQYF. The CDR3 bases are TGTGCCAGCAGTTGGGTTAGCGGGGGCCCTAGCACAGATATGCAGTATTTT. The chain is built from TRBV12-3 or TRBV12-4 and TRBJ2-3; TRBD2 aligns across 9 bases. This CDR3 has 17 amino acids.

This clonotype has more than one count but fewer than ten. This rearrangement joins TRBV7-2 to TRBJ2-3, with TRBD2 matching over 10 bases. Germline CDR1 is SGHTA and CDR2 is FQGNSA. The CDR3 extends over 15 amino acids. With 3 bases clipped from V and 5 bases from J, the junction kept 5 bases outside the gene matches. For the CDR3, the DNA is TGTGCCAGCAGCTTTAGCGGGGGGATGGGAGATACGCAGTATTTT. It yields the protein CASSFSGGMGDTQYF.